Reported below is one T cell receptor beta chain. As yet, its antigen is unknown. The V end lost 0 bases, the J end lost 6 bases, and 17 bases lay between the germline ends. CDR1 is MNHEY and CDR2 is SVGAGI in the germline V gene. The CDR3 spans 16 residues. Clones were read by immunoSEQ multiplex PCR, and TCRdb kept only the in-frame ones, dropping some. The data hold around 2.5 million clones, with 80% to 95% observed a single time. This specimen belongs to a study of shared clonotypes between healthy human individuals. The study, taken as a whole, reports: Between a handful of donors, naive CD4 clonotypes were shared at a level of about 5%. Only blood underwent sampling, and tissue repertoires likely differ. What naive subsets generally showed was a larger estimated richness than memory subsets showed.

The TCR originated in a man between 18 and 35 years old in good health. Some clones in this sample may be carry-over from other donors' samples. This chain joins TRBV6-5 and TRBJ1-1, with D uncertain. The sequenced sample consisted of naive CD4+ T cells from PBMCs. Subset reported: CD45RA+ positively selected. CDR3 loop: CASSYSSPGSTAEAFF. The CDR3 DNA is TGTGCCAGCAGTTACTCGAGTCCAGGCAGTACGGCTGAAGCTTTCTTT.